Listed here are 27 T cell receptor beta chains from one sample, sequenced in a study of shared clonotypes between healthy human individuals. TCRdb keeps only in-frame clones here, not all; method: immunoSEQ multiplex PCR. Counted here are under 600,000 clones, approximately 95% occurring once; the ten biggest clones make up nearly 0.065%. Sequenced: naive CD4+ T cells sorted from blood. Described subset: CD45RA+ positively selected. Receptors were obtained from a woman younger than 45 in good health.

The chain is built from TRBV28 and TRBJ1-3, with D perhaps matching TRBD1 (6 bases). The CDR3 sequence is 14 residues long. Germline V gene data show CDR1 as MDHEN and CDR2 as SYDVKM. V lost 6 bases and J lost 5, with 14 bases in between. The DNA for the CDR3 is TGTGCCAGCAGGGAAACAGGGATGAGAAACACCATATATTTT. This encodes CASRETGMRNTIYF.

The CDR3 DNA reads as TGCGCCAGCGACCGGATAAGGCCCCAGCCCCGAGAGAACACTGAAGCTTTCTTT. It is translated as CASDRIRPQPRENTEAFF. The chain recombines TRBV5-1 with TRBJ1-1; D not resolved. CDR1 is SGHRS and CDR2 is YFSETQ in the germline V gene. Deletions cut 7 bases from V and 1 base from J, with 26 bases between. This CDR3 contains 18 residues.

The chain couples TRBV19 to TRBJ2-7; the match to TRBD1 covers 11 bases. The germline gives CDR1 LNHDA, CDR2 SQIVND (reference sequence). This CDR3 spans 15 amino acids. V shed 4 bases, J shed 5 bases, and the junction held 7 bases outside the gene matches. For the CDR3, the DNA is TGTGCCAGTAGTACCTCGGGACAGGGGGAGAACGAGCAGTACTTC. Encoded protein: CASSTSGQGENEQYF.

The chain employs TRBV11-2 and TRBJ2-7, with TRBD1 identical over 8 bases. Germline CDR1 reads SGHAT; CDR2 reads FQNNGV. With 5 bases clipped from V and 3 bases from J, the junction kept 9 bases outside the gene matches. This CDR3 comprises 15 residues. CDR3 nucleotides: TGTGCCAGCAGCGAAGGACAGGGCCATGTCTACGAGCAGTACTTC. Translation: CASSEGQGHVYEQYF. The whole variable domain, remainder taken from reference TRBV11-2 and TRBJ2-7, is EAGVAQSPRYKIIEKRQSVAFWCNPISGHATLYWYQQILGQGPKLLIQFQNNGVVDDSQLPKDRFSAERLKGVDSTLKIQPAKLEDSAVYLCASSEGQGHVYEQYFGPGTRLTVT.

The J gene is TRBJ2-3, the V gene TRBV5-1; no clear D. CDR1 and CDR2 (germline): SGHRS, YFSETQ. The V end lost 1 base, the J end lost 6 bases, and 12 bases lay between the germline ends. This CDR3 has 14 amino acids. Here the CDR3 DNA reads TGCGCCAGCAGCTTGATTTATAGGGCGGATACGCAGTATTTT. Encoded protein: CASSLIYRADTQYF.

The V gene is TRBV27, the J gene TRBJ1-2; D not resolved. Trimming cost V 11 bases and J 2 bases, with 9 bases left between them. CDR1 is MNHEY, CDR2 SMNVEV, per germline (reference sequence). The CDR3 spans 11 residues. CDR3 nucleotide sequence: TGTGCCGCGGGCAGCAACTATGGCTACACCTTC. This codes for CAAGSNYGYTF.

The chain recombines TRBV5-4 with TRBJ2-2, with TRBD2 as a possible D gene (6 bases). V dropped 1 base and J dropped 5 bases, with 9 bases sitting between them. Germline values: CDR1 SGHNT, CDR2 YYREEE (reference sequence). The CDR3 consists of 14 residues. CDR3: CASSLPRGTGELFF. CDR3 DNA sequence: TGTGCCAGCAGCTTGCCCCGGGGGACCGGGGAGCTGTTTTTT.

The V gene is TRBV28, the J gene TRBJ2-5, with D perhaps TRBD1 (6 bases). V lost 6 bases and J 10 bases, leaving 18 bases between the germline ends. The germline gives CDR1 MDHEN, CDR2 SYDVKM. The CDR3 spans 13 residues. DNA of the CDR3: TGTGCCAGCAGACCCGGGACAACCCAGGGCCAGTACTTC. Translated, it gives CASRPGTTQGQYF.

The CDR3 sequence: CASSITKPLTNEQFF. For the CDR3, the DNA is TGTGCCAGCAGTATCACCAAGCCCCTAACGAATGAGCAGTTCTTC. The V gene is TRBV28, the J gene TRBJ2-1; no reliable D call. Germline values: CDR1 MDHEN, CDR2 SYDVKM. V gave up 5 bases and J gave up 7 bases, with 18 bases separating them. CDR3 length: 15 amino acids.

CDR3 sequence (DNA): TGTGCCAGCAGCTCAATACTAGCGGGAAGAAACACCGGGGAGCTGTTTTTT. The encoded protein is CASSSILAGRNTGELFF. J is TRBJ2-2 and V is TRBV7-8; 10 bases align to TRBD2. Germline lookup yields CDR1 SGHVS and CDR2 FQNEAQ. The CDR3 covers 17 residues. J was trimmed by 2 bases and V by 4 bases; bases with no gene match: 7.

This chain uses TRBV6-5 with TRBJ2-4; 8 nucleotides align to TRBD1. The CDR3 is made up of 15 amino acids. Germline V lookup: CDR1 MNHEY, CDR2 SVGAGI. V lost 0 bases and J lost 8; bases outside the gene matches: 6. The CDR3 is CASSYSIAGGHIQYF. The CDR3 DNA reads as TGTGCCAGCAGTTACTCGATTGCAGGGGGCCACATTCAGTACTTC.

This chain connects TRBV18 to TRBJ2-7, with 13 bases matching TRBD2. Trimming at V came to 3 bases and at J to 5 bases, leaving 4 bases not matched to a gene. Germline lookup yields CDR1 KGHSH and CDR2 LQKENI. The CDR3 is 15 amino acids. The CDR3: CASSPGTSGINEQYF. DNA of the CDR3: TGTGCCAGCTCACCCGGGACTAGCGGGATCAACGAGCAGTACTTC. Full variable domain (remainder filled in from reference TRBV18 and TRBJ2-7): NAGVMQNPRHLVRRRGQEARLRCSPMKGHSHVYWYRQLPEEGLKFMVYLQKENIIDESGMPKERFSAEFPKEGPSILRIQQVVRGDSAAYFCASSPGTSGINEQYFGPGTRLTVT.

This clone was counted once. The rearrangement joins TRBV30 to TRBJ1-1, with no clear D. The CDR3 covers 14 residues. V lost 2 bases, J lost 1 base, and 11 bases lay in between. Looked up from germline, CDR1 is GTSNPN and CDR2 is SVGIG (reference sequence). The CDR3 loop reads CAWSTLLRNTEAFF. The CDR3 DNA follows: TGTGCCTGGAGTACCCTCCTTCGGAACACTGAAGCTTTCTTT.

The gene calls are TRBV19 and TRBJ2-1, with 9 bases aligning to TRBD1. From germline, CDR1 is LNHDA and CDR2 SQIVND (reference sequence). The V gene end was trimmed by 4 bases and the J gene end by 9 bases; junction bases not matched to a gene: 10. The CDR3 has 15 residues. This CDR3 is CASSSTGTGSSEQFF. CDR3 nucleotides: TGTGCCAGTAGTAGCACCGGGACAGGGTCCTCTGAGCAGTTCTTC.

J is TRBJ2-7 and V is TRBV6-5; 7 bases are shared with TRBD1. Germline V CDR1 and CDR2: MNHEY, SVGAGI. The CDR3 contains 14 residues. The V gene end was trimmed by 4 bases and the J gene end by 2 bases; junction bases not matched to a gene: 5. In nucleotides, the CDR3 is TGTGCCAGCAGTTCCACAGGGGTCCCCTACGAGCAGTACTTC. Protein sequence: CASSSTGVPYEQYF.

This rearrangement joins TRBV12-1 to TRBJ2-2; TRBD2 is the table's D call and was not checked against the DNA. TRBV12-1 is tagged as a pseudogene. CDR3 length: 16 amino acids. CDR3 region: CASSFVAGGYTGELFF. The CDR3 coding sequence is TGTGCCAGCAGCTTCGTAGCGGGAGGTTACACCGGGGAGCTGTTTTTT.

V usage is TRBV28 and J usage is TRBJ2-7; D gene uncertain. The V gene's germline CDR1 is MDHEN and CDR2 SYDVKM. The CDR3 has 11 residues. CDR3 in amino acids: CVVGGPYEQYF. CDR3 nucleotides: TGTGTCGTGGGTGGGCCCTACGAGCAGTACTTC. Full variable domain (remainder filled in from reference TRBV28 and TRBJ2-7): DVKVTQSSRYLVKRTGEKVFLECVQDMDHENMFWYRQDPGLGLRLIYFSYDVKMKEKGDIPEGYSVSREKKERFSLILESASTNQTSMYLCVVGGPYEQYFGPGTRLTVT.

The CDR3 coding sequence is TGTGCCAGCAGCATGGACATAGCGGCTAACAATGAGCAGTTCTTC. Protein sequence: CASSMDIAANNEQFF. This chain joins TRBV5-4 and TRBJ2-1, with D maybe TRBD2 (6 bases). The CDR3 runs to 15 residues. In germline, CDR1 is SGHNT, CDR2 YYREEE (reference sequence). Trimming removed 4 bases from V and 5 bases from J, with 16 bases in between. The full variable domain, in which reference TRBV5-4 and TRBJ2-1 provide the parts outside the CDR3, is ETGVTQSPTHLIKTRGQQVTLRCSSQSGHNTVSWYQQALGQGPQFIFQYYREEENGRGNFPPRFSGLQFPNYSSELNVNALELDDSALYLCASSMDIAANNEQFFGPGTRLTVL.

This chain uses TRBV10-3 with TRBJ1-1; D not resolved. Germline V gives CDR1 ENHRY, CDR2 SYGVKD. The CDR3 is made up of 13 amino acids. V was clipped by 6 bases and J by 0 bases, with 8 bases between them. This CDR3 reads CAIRNTMNTEAFF. CDR3 DNA sequence: TGTGCCATCAGAAACACAATGAACACTGAAGCTTTCTTT.

The chain recombines TRBV5-1 with TRBJ2-7; weak D call: TRBD1 (5 bases). Trimming shortened V by 7 bases and J by 3 bases, and 17 bases separated the two germline ends. CDR1 is SGHRS and CDR2 is YFSETQ in the germline V gene. The CDR3 covers 14 residues. CDR3 sequence: CASRRSEGVYEQYF. CDR3 coding DNA: TGCGCCAGCCGACGCTCAGAAGGGGTCTACGAGCAGTACTTC.

CDR3 sequence (DNA): TGTGCCAGCAGCCCATACAGGGGGATTGGTTTTGAGAGAGGGGCCAACGTCCTGACTTTC. It codes for CASSPYRGIGFERGANVLTF. The V and J genes are TRBV13 and TRBJ2-6, with TRBD1 matching over 8 bases. With 5 bases clipped from V and 4 bases from J, the junction kept 19 bases outside the gene matches. The CDR3 length is 20 residues. In germline, CDR1 is PRHDT, CDR2 FYEKMQ (reference sequence).

The rearrangement links TRBV6-6 to TRBJ2-2; D not resolved. The ends were cut back, 2 bases at V and 1 base at J, with 2 bases in the middle. The CDR3 consists of 13 residues. CDR1 and CDR2 from the germline V gene are MNHNY and SVGAGI (reference sequence). CDR3 sequence (DNA): TGTGCCAGCAGTTACCAGAACACCGGGGAGCTGTTTTTT. Its translation is CASSYQNTGELFF.

The chain uses TRBV11-2 and TRBJ1-4; D possibly corresponds to TRBD1 (5 bases). The CDR3 consists of 16 residues. With 5 bases removed from V and 8 bases from J, the gap between germline ends came to 21 bases. CDR1 is SGHAT and CDR2 is FQNNGV in the germline V gene. CDR3 residues: CASSETRWDAREKLFF. The CDR3 DNA is TGTGCCAGCAGCGAAACCCGGTGGGACGCTAGGGAAAAACTGTTTTTT. Drawing the rest from reference TRBV11-2 and TRBJ1-4, the complete variable domain is EAGVAQSPRYKIIEKRQSVAFWCNPISGHATLYWYQQILGQGPKLLIQFQNNGVVDDSQLPKDRFSAERLKGVDSTLKIQPAKLEDSAVYLCASSETRWDAREKLFFGSGTQLSVL.

The V gene is TRBV30, the J gene TRBJ2-1; D may be TRBD2 (6 bases). CDR1 is GTSNPN, CDR2 SVGIG, per germline (reference sequence). This CDR3 has 14 residues. Trimming pared 0 bases from V and 7 bases from J, leaving 13 bases between. Written as DNA, the CDR3 is TGTGCCTGGAGTGTGGGAGGCCTGGAGAATGAGCAGTTCTTC. Translation gives CAWSVGGLENEQFF.

This chain joins TRBV2 and TRBJ2-1; D call uncertain. The CDR3 sequence is 15 residues long. Trimming shortened V by 6 bases and J by 2 bases, and 14 bases separated the two germline ends. Germline CDR1 and CDR2: SNHLY and FYNNEI. The CDR3 DNA is TGTGCCAGCAGCCCAAGAGGAAGAGCCTACAATGAGCAGTTCTTC. Its protein is CASSPRGRAYNEQFF.

This chain joins TRBV27 and TRBJ1-5, with D unresolved. CDR1 and CDR2 from the germline V gene are MNHEY and SMNVEV (reference sequence). The CDR3 length is 15 residues. Trimming pared 4 bases from V and 2 bases from J, leaving 12 bases between. CDR3 sequence reads: CASSSRTWGNQPQHF. Written as DNA, the CDR3 is TGTGCCAGCAGTTCTCGGACCTGGGGCAATCAGCCCCAGCATTTT.

The rearrangement links TRBV5-1 to TRBJ1-1; D ambiguous. This CDR3 region has 15 residues. The V gene's germline CDR1 is SGHRS and CDR2 YFSETQ. Trimming removed 2 bases at V and 1 base at J, with 12 bases between. The chain's CDR3 is CASSFDTFGNTEAFF. The CDR3, as DNA: TGCGCCAGCAGCTTCGACACTTTCGGGAACACTGAAGCTTTCTTT.